This T cell receptor (beta chain) was documented in a study of human T cells and chemical hapten exposure. About the research overall: TCR yields per sample varied, mainly owing to small pooled library volume differences. Findings and limits, study-wide: The study found that DPC sensitization did not change TCRs above 1 in 1000 frequency.

This clonotype was detected a few times. Antigen specificity is unknown. Unfractionated whole blood served as the source for total RNA extraction. The V end lost 5 bases, the J end lost 7 bases, and 15 bases lay between the germline ends. This CDR3 region has 13 residues. Per the germline V gene, CDR1 is DFQATT and CDR2 is SNEGSKA (reference sequence). TCRdb re-analysed the 5' RACE reads in MiXCR, keeping a single row per CDR3 protein. Here the sample spans 110,000 or so distinct CDR3 sequences, 15% to 20% being singletons. J is TRBJ2-1 and V is TRBV20-1, with D possibly being TRBD2 (6 bases). This clonotype was obtained from a human donor in good health. The CDR3 DNA follows: TGCAGTGCTGGTCCCCCGGGGGTGAATGAGCAGTTCTTC. It is translated as CSAGPPGVNEQFF.